The 15 T cell receptor beta chains below were found in one sample sequenced in a study of glioma-infiltrating T cells. TCR alpha and beta CDR3 regions were amplified from RNA using iRepertoire nested multiplex PCR. In TCRdb, the multiplex PCR reads were re-called with MiXCR into one record per CDR3 protein. Of 300,000 to 400,000 distinct CDR3 sequences in the sample, less than 50% were seen once. The source material was glioma tissue, nonneoplastic brain tissue, or PBMCs (not recorded which). The origin of the receptors is a human donor with low-grade glioma or glioblastoma, undergoing nonglioma brain surgery, or in good health (not recorded which).

At least ten counts were recorded for this clonotype. The chain joins TRBV7-2 to TRBJ2-7, with D perhaps matching TRBD1 (5 bases). V was shortened by 0 bases and J by 6 bases, with 12 bases between the two germline ends. CDR1 and CDR2 from the germline V gene are SGHTA and FQGNSA. CDR3 length equals 14 residues. CDR3 sequence reads: CASSLAGASREQYF. Written as DNA, the CDR3 is TGTGCCAGCAGCTTAGCAGGGGCGTCCCGCGAGCAGTACTTC.

The chain uses TRBV3-1 and TRBJ2-7; 9 bases match TRBD1. V dropped 4 bases and J dropped 7; count of bases not matched to a gene: 11. Germline V lookup: CDR1 LGHDT, CDR2 YNNKEL (reference sequence). There are 15 residues in the CDR3. CDR3 nucleotides: TGTGCCAGCAGCCGAGTAGGGACAGGGTCGGGAGAGCAGTACTTC. Protein: CASSRVGTGSGEQYF.

The chain employs TRBV4-2 and TRBJ2-1; TRBD2 agrees at 7 bases. J lost 6 bases, V lost 1 base, and 3 bases had no gene match. The CDR3 extends over 14 amino acids. Germline V gene data show CDR1 as LGHNA and CDR2 as YNFKEQ. The CDR3 reads CASSQGREFNEQFF. DNA for the CDR3: TGTGCCAGCAGCCAAGGGCGGGAGTTCAATGAGCAGTTCTTC.

This clonotype was detected many times. The V and J genes are TRBV6-2 or TRBV6-3 and TRBJ2-7; 14 bases map to TRBD2. The germline CDR1 and CDR2 sequences are MNHEY and SVGEGT. The CDR3 sequence is 20 residues long. The V and J ends lost 7 bases and 1 base, in that order; junction bases with no gene match: 18. CDR3 sequence reads: CASTPPPGLAGVGGSYEQYF. For the CDR3, the DNA is TGTGCCAGCACCCCGCCCCCGGGACTAGCGGGAGTTGGTGGGTCCTACGAGCAGTACTTC.

This clonotype was seen more than once but under ten times. V and J are TRBV5-1 and TRBJ2-4; D may match TRBD1 or TRBD2 (5 bases each). In germline, CDR1 is SGHRS, CDR2 YFSETQ. Deletions cut 3 bases from V and 8 bases from J, with 21 bases between. CDR3 size: 16 residues. The CDR3 DNA reads as TGCGCCAGCAGCTCCGTAACCGGGACCTTTACGGACATTCAGTACTTC. Its protein product is CASSSVTGTFTDIQYF.

The J gene is TRBJ2-4, the V gene TRBV20-1; the match to TRBD2 covers 10 bases. Trimming took 6 bases from V and 0 from J; bases not matched to a gene: 20. The CDR3 runs 20 residues. Germline CDR1 DFQATT, CDR2 SNEGSKA (reference sequence). CDR3 residues: CSARDLMSLAGDGAKNIQYF. In nucleotides, the CDR3 is TGCAGTGCGAGGGATTTGATGTCGCTAGCGGGAGATGGAGCCAAAAACATTCAGTACTTC.

This clonotype was seen only a few times. The genes are TRBV28 and TRBJ2-1; D unclear. Trimming left V 11 bases short and J 10 bases short, with 12 bases between. From germline, CDR1 is MDHEN and CDR2 SYDVKM. CDR3 length equals 10 residues. The CDR3 DNA reads TGTGCCTTGGGCGGCAGGGAGCAGTTCTTC. It codes for CALGGREQFF. Using reference TRBV28 and TRBJ2-1 for the parts outside the CDR3, the full variable domain is DVKVTQSSRYLVKRTGEKVFLECVQDMDHENMFWYRQDPGLGLRLIYFSYDVKMKEKGDIPEGYSVSREKKERFSLILESASTNQTSMYLCALGGREQFFGPGTRLTVL.

This chain joins TRBV20-1 and TRBJ2-5; 11 positions match TRBD2. Germline CDR1 is DFQATT and CDR2 is SNEGSKA (reference sequence). The CDR3 totals 15 residues. V shed 2 bases and J 4 bases; nucleotides not matched to a gene: 6. The CDR3 DNA sequence: TGCAGTGCTAGACTTAGCGGGAGGGCCGGAGAGACCCAGTACTTC. Encoded protein: CSARLSGRAGETQYF.

As to this clonotype: This may be a read error: a much more frequent sequence differs by one nucleotide. This sequence joins TRBV27 and TRBJ1-2; 9 nucleotides agree with TRBD1. The CDR3 loop spans 14 amino acids. Per the germline V gene, CDR1 is MNHEY and CDR2 is SMNVEV (reference sequence). Here the CDR3 reads CPSSNRGLGYGYTF. The CDR3 DNA sequence: TGTCCCAGCAGCAACAGGGGGCTCGGCTATGGCTACACCTTC.

The table lists this clonotype with many counts. CDR3 DNA sequence: TGCAGTGCCTTGGACAGGGGGCTATCAGATACGCAGTATTTT. Its protein is CSALDRGLSDTQYF. The J gene is TRBJ2-3, the V gene TRBV20-1; 11 nucleotides match TRBD1. This CDR3 spans 14 amino acids. Germline trimming cut 6 bases from V and 4 bases from J; bases unmatched to any gene: 6. Germline V CDR1 and CDR2: DFQATT, SNEGSKA (reference sequence).

The chain combines TRBV28 with TRBJ2-5, with TRBD1 matching 12 bases. After removal of 6 bases from V and 5 bases from J, the junction contained 13 bases not matched to a gene. The CDR3 totals 17 residues. The germline gives CDR1 MDHEN, CDR2 SYDVKM. This CDR3 is CASSTIPGQGALETQYF. As DNA, the CDR3 is TGTGCCAGCAGCACAATTCCGGGACAGGGGGCATTGGAGACCCAGTACTTC.

This clonotype was detected only a few times. The rearrangement joins TRBV5-1 to TRBJ1-2, with D tentatively TRBD1 (6 bases). V lost 2 bases and J lost 4, with 12 bases in between. This CDR3 contains 14 residues. CDR1 SGHRS and CDR2 YFSETQ come from the germline V gene. Here the CDR3 reads CASSFDRFSYGYTF. The CDR3, as DNA: TGCGCCAGCAGCTTTGACAGGTTCTCCTATGGCTACACCTTC.

Of note for this clonotype: A read error is possible here, since a much larger clone lies one base away. The chain is built from TRBV6-1 and TRBJ2-7, with a tentative D call TRBD2 (6 bases). Germline V gene data show CDR1 as MNHNS and CDR2 as SASEGT. Trimming pared 6 bases from V and 5 bases from J, leaving 20 bases between. The CDR3 extends over 15 amino acids. This CDR3 is CASSSAGRGTDEQYF. The CDR3 region has the DNA TGTGCCAGCAGCTCGGCGGGGCGAGGGACCGACGAGCAGTACTTC.

This clonotype was recorded many times. The chain recombines TRBV6-1 with TRBJ1-2, with a possible D match to TRBD1 (5 bases). V was trimmed by 5 bases and J by 4 bases, leaving 11 bases between them. Germline V gene data show CDR1 as MNHNS and CDR2 as SASEGT. The CDR3 loop spans 13 amino acids. The CDR3 loop reads CASSQGRSYGYTF. The CDR3 bases are TGTGCCAGCAGTCAGGGTCGGAGCTATGGCTACACCTTC.

This clonotype was counted a single time. The chain links TRBV11-1 to TRBJ2-7; a possible D gene is TRBD2 (6 bases). Germline V CDR1 and CDR2: SGHAT, FQDESV (reference sequence). The CDR3 contains 14 residues. V lost 6 bases and J 5 bases, leaving 17 bases between the germline ends. In DNA, the CDR3 is TGTGCCAGCAGTCCCCGGCGTACTAGCAACGAGCAGTACTTC. Translating it yields CASSPRRTSNEQYF. Drawing the rest from reference TRBV11-1 and TRBJ2-7, the complete variable domain is EAEVAQSPRYKITEKSQAVAFWCDPISGHATLYWYRQILGQGPELLVQFQDESVVDDSQLPKDRFSAERLKGVDSTLKIQPAELGDSAMYLCASSPRRTSNEQYFGPGTRLTVT.